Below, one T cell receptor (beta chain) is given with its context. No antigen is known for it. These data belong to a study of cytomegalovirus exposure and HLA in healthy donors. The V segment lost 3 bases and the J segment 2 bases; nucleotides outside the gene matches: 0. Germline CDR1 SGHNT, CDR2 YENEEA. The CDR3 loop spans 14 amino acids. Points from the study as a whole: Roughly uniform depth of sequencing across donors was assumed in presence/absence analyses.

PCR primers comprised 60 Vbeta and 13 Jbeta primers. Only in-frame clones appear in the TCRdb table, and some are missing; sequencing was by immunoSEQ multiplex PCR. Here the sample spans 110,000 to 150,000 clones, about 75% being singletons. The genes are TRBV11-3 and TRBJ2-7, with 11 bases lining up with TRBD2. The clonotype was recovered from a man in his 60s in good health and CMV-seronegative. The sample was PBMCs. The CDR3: CASSFSGRAYEQYF. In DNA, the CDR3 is TGTGCCAGCAGCTTTAGCGGGAGGGCCTACGAGCAGTACTTC.